This T cell receptor (beta chain) appears in the sequencing data of a study of T-cell memory formation after mild COVID-19. Study-level results: Cross-reactive memory appears to have joined, as suggested by some responding clones showing up in pre-infection memory.

Germline CDR1 is MGHRA and CDR2 is YSYEKL. V gave up 4 bases and J gave up 2 bases, with 12 bases separating them. The CDR3 runs 14 residues. This clonotype occurred many times. Its target is unknown. 5'RACE with constant-segment primers yielded barcoded, UMI-tagged TCR alpha and TCR beta cDNA libraries. One entry per CDR3 protein results from TCRdb running MiXCR on the 5' RACE reads. The sample records fewer than 200,000 distinct CDR3 sequences, 10% to 15% being singletons. The TCR was taken from a man between 18 and 29 years old who had mild COVID-19 (a few samples of this study predate the infection). Cell type and time point are not known. The chain has TRBV4-1 and TRBJ2-7, with D tentatively TRBD2 (5 bases). Sequenced input: PBMCs or a T cell subset sorted from them (not recorded which). Written as DNA, the CDR3 is TGCGCCAGCAGCCGGGAGTTCGGACCCTACGAGCAGTACGTC. This translates into CASSREFGPYEQYV.